This is a list of T cell receptor beta chains from one sample in a study of blood T cell repertoires in COVID-19. TCRdb's table, derived via immunoSEQ multiplex PCR, lists solely in-frame clones and lacks some. The sample consists of 250,000 to 350,000 clones, approximately 92% of them appearing once. Material for sequencing was peripheral blood. The receptors stem from a woman in her 30s with COVID-19, enrolled during active disease. The CDR3 runs from the conserved cysteine through the conserved F or W. D genes are given only for firm matches. A clone size is listed for some rows: how often the clone was seen (once, few, many), or a class if it is expanded.

j_call d_call clone_size v_call cdr3_aa cdr3_nt
TRBJ1-3 . . TRBV5-1 CASTAGSGNTIYF TGCGCCAGCACGGCGGGGAGTGGAAACACCATATATTTT
TRBJ2-5 TRBD2 . TRBV28 CASSLFAGGRGETQYF TGTGCCAGCAGTTTATTTGCGGGAGGGCGTGGGGAGACCCAGTACTTC
TRBJ2-7 TRBD2 . TRBV11-1 CASSLAPWREGFSYEQYF TGTGCCAGCAGCTTAGCGCCCTGGCGGGAGGGATTCTCCTACGAGCAGTACTTC
TRBJ1-4 . . TRBV19 CASRGVPARDNEKLFF TGTGCCAGTCGAGGTGTCCCGGCCAGAGATAATGAAAAACTGTTTTTT
TRBJ2-1 . . TRBV5-4 CASNPQGLNNEQFF TGTGCCAGCAATCCCCAGGGGCTCAACAATGAGCAGTTCTTC
TRBJ1-5 TRBD1 . TRBV28 CASSYFGQGEGQPQHF TGTGCCAGCAGTTACTTCGGACAGGGGGAGGGTCAGCCCCAGCATTTT
TRBJ2-7 TRBD2 . TRBV2 CASLRLAGLEQYF TGTGCCAGCCTTCGACTAGCGGGACTCGAGCAGTACTTC
TRBJ2-3 TRBD2 . TRBV7-9 CASSLSGGADTQYF TGTGCCAGCAGCTTATCGGGAGGCGCAGATACGCAGTATTTT
TRBJ2-1 TRBD2 once TRBV24-1 CATSDFRRLAGTDEQFF TGTGCCACCAGTGATTTCCGGAGACTAGCGGGAACCGATGAGCAGTTCTTC
TRBJ1-3 . . TRBV6-2/TRBV6-3 CASSSRRGSSGNTIYF TGTGCCAGCAGTAGCCGGCGGGGGAGCTCTGGAAACACCATATATTTT
TRBJ1-6 . . TRBV2 CASLPVYNSPLHF TGTGCCAGTTTGCCGGTCTATAATTCACCCCTCCACTTT
TRBJ1-1 . . TRBV5-1 CASSGGELNTEAFF TGCGCCAGCAGCGGGGGGGAGTTGAACACTGAAGCTTTCTTT
TRBJ2-3 TRBD2 . TRBV30 CAWSVLGGGSRDTQYF TGTGCCTGGAGTGTATTGGGCGGCGGGAGTCGCGATACGCAGTATTTT